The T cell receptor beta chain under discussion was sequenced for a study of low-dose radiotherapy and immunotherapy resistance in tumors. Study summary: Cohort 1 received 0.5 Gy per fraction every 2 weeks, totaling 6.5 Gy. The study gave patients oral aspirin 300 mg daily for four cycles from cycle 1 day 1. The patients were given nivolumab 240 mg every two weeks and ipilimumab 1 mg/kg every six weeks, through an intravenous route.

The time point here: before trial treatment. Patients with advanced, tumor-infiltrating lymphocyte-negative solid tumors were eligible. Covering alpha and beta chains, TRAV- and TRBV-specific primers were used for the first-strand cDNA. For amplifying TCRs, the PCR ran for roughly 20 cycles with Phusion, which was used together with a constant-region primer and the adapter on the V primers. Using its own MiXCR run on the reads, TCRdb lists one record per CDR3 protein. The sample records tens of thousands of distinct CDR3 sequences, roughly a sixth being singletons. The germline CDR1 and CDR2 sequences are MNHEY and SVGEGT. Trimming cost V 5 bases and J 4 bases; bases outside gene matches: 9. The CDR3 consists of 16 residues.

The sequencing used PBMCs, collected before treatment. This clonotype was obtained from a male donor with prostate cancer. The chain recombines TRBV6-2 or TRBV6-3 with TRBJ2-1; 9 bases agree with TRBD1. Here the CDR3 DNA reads TGTGCCAGCAGTCCGGACAGGGGAATAGGGTACAATGAGCAGTTCTTC. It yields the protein CASSPDRGIGYNEQFF.